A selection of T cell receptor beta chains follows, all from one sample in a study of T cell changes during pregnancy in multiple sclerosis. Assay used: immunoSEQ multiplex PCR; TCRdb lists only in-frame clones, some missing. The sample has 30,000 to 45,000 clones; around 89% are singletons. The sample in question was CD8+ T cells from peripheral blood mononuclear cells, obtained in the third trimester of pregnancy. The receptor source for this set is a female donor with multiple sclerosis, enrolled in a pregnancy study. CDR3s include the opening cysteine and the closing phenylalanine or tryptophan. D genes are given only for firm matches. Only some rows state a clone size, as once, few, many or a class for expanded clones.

CDR3aa: CASSAISGTWNYGYTF
CDR3nt: TGTGCCAGCAGCGCTATTTCGGGAACCTGGAACTATGGCTACACCTTC
j_gene: TRBJ1-2
abundance: .
v_gene: TRBV7-3
d_gene: .

CDR3aa: CASSFLAGALNQPQHF
CDR3nt: TGTGCCAGCAGTTTCCTGGCAGGGGCCTTGAATCAGCCCCAGCATTTT
j_gene: TRBJ1-5
abundance: .
v_gene: TRBV27
d_gene: .

CDR3aa: CASSLFGTNTEAFF
CDR3nt: TGTGCCAGCAGTTTATTTGGCACGAACACTGAAGCTTTCTTT
j_gene: TRBJ1-1
abundance: .
v_gene: TRBV27
d_gene: .

CDR3aa: CASSDSPGSTDTQYF
CDR3nt: TGTGCCAGCAGTGACTCTCCAGGAAGCACAGATACGCAGTATTTT
j_gene: TRBJ2-3
abundance: medium-sized
v_gene: TRBV6-4
d_gene: .

CDR3aa: CASSLASRISEQYF
CDR3nt: TGTGCCAGCAGCCTGGCGAGCCGAATTTCCGAGCAGTACTTC
j_gene: TRBJ2-7
abundance: .
v_gene: TRBV5-6
d_gene: .

CDR3aa: CASSLGQGSYEQYF
CDR3nt: TGTGCCAGCAGTTTGGGGCAGGGCTCCTACGAGCAGTACTTC
j_gene: TRBJ2-7
abundance: .
v_gene: TRBV27
d_gene: .

CDR3aa: CASSYSATETQYF
CDR3nt: TGTGCCAGCAGTTACTCGGCCACGGAGACCCAGTACTTC
j_gene: TRBJ2-5
abundance: .
v_gene: TRBV6-5
d_gene: .

CDR3aa: CASSFLRQPQHF
CDR3nt: TGTGCCAGCAGCTTTCTACGTCAGCCCCAGCATTTT
j_gene: TRBJ1-5
abundance: .
v_gene: TRBV11-3
d_gene: .

CDR3aa: CATLAGGTYNEQFF
CDR3nt: TGTGCCACACTAGCGGGGGGCACCTACAATGAGCAGTTCTTC
j_gene: TRBJ2-1
abundance: .
v_gene: TRBV10-3
d_gene: TRBD2

CDR3aa: CASSQEMNRRNTEAFF
CDR3nt: TGCGCCAGCAGCCAAGAAATGAACAGAAGGAACACTGAAGCTTTCTTT
j_gene: TRBJ1-1
abundance: .
v_gene: TRBV4-1
d_gene: .

CDR3aa: CASSLATGNSPLHF
CDR3nt: TGTGCCAGCAGCTTAGCTACAGGGAATTCACCCCTCCACTTT
j_gene: TRBJ1-6
abundance: .
v_gene: TRBV7-8
d_gene: .

CDR3aa: CASSPDRDQETQYF
CDR3nt: TGTGCCAGCAGTCCGGACAGAGATCAAGAGACCCAGTACTTC
j_gene: TRBJ2-5
abundance: .
v_gene: TRBV27
d_gene: .

CDR3aa: CASSLAHYRDRDTETEAFF
CDR3nt: TGTGCCAGCAGCTTGGCCCACTACCGGGACAGGGATACAGAGACTGAAGCTTTCTTT
j_gene: TRBJ1-1
abundance: .
v_gene: TRBV11-3
d_gene: TRBD1

CDR3aa: CASSQTETNTEAFF
CDR3nt: TGTGCCAGCAGTCAGACAGAAACGAACACTGAAGCTTTCTTT
j_gene: TRBJ1-1
abundance: .
v_gene: TRBV6-1
d_gene: .

CDR3aa: CASSQDSTGDGYTF
CDR3nt: TGCGCCAGCAGCCAAGATTCCACAGGGGATGGCTACACCTTC
j_gene: TRBJ1-2
abundance: .
v_gene: TRBV4-3
d_gene: TRBD1

CDR3aa: CASSPGKNTQYF
CDR3nt: TGTGCCAGCAGCCCAGGAAAGAATACGCAGTATTTT
j_gene: TRBJ2-3
abundance: .
v_gene: TRBV7-9
d_gene: .

CDR3aa: CASSKDIDEQYF
CDR3nt: TGTGCCAGCAGCAAGGACATCGACGAGCAGTACTTC
j_gene: TRBJ2-7
abundance: .
v_gene: TRBV6-1
d_gene: .

CDR3aa: CASSQGLAAYNEQFF
CDR3nt: TGTGCCAGCAGCCAAGGACTAGCGGCCTACAATGAGCAGTTCTTC
j_gene: TRBJ2-1
abundance: many
v_gene: TRBV4-2
d_gene: TRBD2

CDR3aa: CASSVEPAGGWTDTQYF
CDR3nt: TGTGCCAGCAGCGTAGAACCAGCGGGGGGTTGGACAGATACGCAGTATTTT
j_gene: TRBJ2-3
abundance: .
v_gene: TRBV9
d_gene: TRBD2

CDR3aa: CASSLRSGGDTEAFF
CDR3nt: TGTGCCAGCAGCTTACGGTCGGGAGGGGACACTGAAGCTTTCTTT
j_gene: TRBJ1-1
abundance: .
v_gene: TRBV11-3
d_gene: .

CDR3aa: CASSQHRGVLNEKLFF
CDR3nt: TGCGCCAGCAGCCAGCACCGGGGGGTACTTAATGAAAAACTGTTTTTT
j_gene: TRBJ1-4
abundance: .
v_gene: TRBV4-3
d_gene: .

CDR3aa: CSVEPSNYGYTF
CDR3nt: TGCAGCGTTGAACCTTCTAACTATGGCTACACCTTC
j_gene: TRBJ1-2
abundance: .
v_gene: TRBV29-1
d_gene: .

CDR3aa: CASSEFQGNTEAFF
CDR3nt: TGTGCCAGCAGTGAATTTCAGGGGAACACTGAAGCTTTCTTT
j_gene: TRBJ1-1
abundance: .
v_gene: TRBV6-1
d_gene: .

CDR3aa: CASSWGSFNTEAFF
CDR3nt: TGTGCCAGCAGCTGGGGCTCCTTCAACACTGAAGCTTTCTTT
j_gene: TRBJ1-1
abundance: .
v_gene: TRBV5-4
d_gene: .

CDR3aa: CASGFPGAYEQYF
CDR3nt: TGTGCTAGTGGTTTCCCAGGGGCCTACGAGCAGTACTTC
j_gene: TRBJ2-7
abundance: .
v_gene: TRBV12-5
d_gene: .

CDR3aa: CASSHDGFYGYTF
CDR3nt: TGTGCCAGCAGCCATGACGGGTTCTATGGCTACACCTTC
j_gene: TRBJ1-2
abundance: .
v_gene: TRBV6-6
d_gene: .

CDR3aa: CASSHGGEAFF
CDR3nt: TGTGCCAGCAGCCACGGGGGTGAAGCTTTCTTT
j_gene: TRBJ1-1
abundance: few
v_gene: TRBV5-6
d_gene: .

CDR3aa: CASSLPGHRLAGDYTGELFF
CDR3nt: TGTGCCAGCAGCTTGCCGGGACATAGGCTAGCGGGGGATTACACCGGGGAGCTGTTTTTT
j_gene: TRBJ2-2
abundance: .
v_gene: TRBV5-8
d_gene: TRBD2

CDR3aa: CASSLGAANQPQHF
CDR3nt: TGTGCCAGCAGTTTAGGGGCGGCAAATCAGCCCCAGCATTTT
j_gene: TRBJ1-5
abundance: .
v_gene: TRBV27
d_gene: .

CDR3aa: CASSPSGTSVTIEQFF
CDR3nt: TGTGCCAGCAGCCCATCCGGGACTAGCGTAACAATTGAGCAGTTCTTC
j_gene: TRBJ2-1
abundance: .
v_gene: TRBV9
d_gene: TRBD2

CDR3aa: CASSPFSGISYEQYF
CDR3nt: TGTGCCAGCAGCCCGTTTAGCGGGATCTCCTACGAGCAGTACTTC
j_gene: TRBJ2-7
abundance: few
v_gene: TRBV7-8
d_gene: TRBD2

CDR3aa: CASSLGTGKLYTF
CDR3nt: TGTGCCAGCAGCTTAGGGACAGGGAAGCTCTACACCTTC
j_gene: TRBJ1-2
abundance: .
v_gene: TRBV7-9
d_gene: TRBD1

CDR3aa: CASSLTGTGPEAFF
CDR3nt: TGTGCCAGCAGTTTAACCGGGACAGGACCTGAAGCTTTCTTT
j_gene: TRBJ1-1
abundance: .
v_gene: TRBV28
d_gene: TRBD1

CDR3aa: CASSEFGGNQPQHF
CDR3nt: TGTGCCAGCAGTGAATTCGGGGGTAATCAGCCCCAGCATTTT
j_gene: TRBJ1-5
abundance: once
v_gene: TRBV2
d_gene: .

CDR3aa: CASSFYRTGGWTEAFF
CDR3nt: TGTGCCAGCAGTTTTTATCGTACAGGGGGCTGGACTGAAGCTTTCTTT
j_gene: TRBJ1-1
abundance: once
v_gene: TRBV27
d_gene: TRBD1

CDR3aa: CAWIRTNYNEQFF
CDR3nt: TGTGCCTGGATTAGAACGAACTACAATGAGCAGTTCTTC
j_gene: TRBJ2-1
abundance: .
v_gene: TRBV30
d_gene: .

CDR3aa: CAISELKSGQGDIGNTEAFF
CDR3nt: TGTGCCATCAGTGAATTAAAGTCGGGACAGGGGGATATCGGGAACACTGAAGCTTTCTTT
j_gene: TRBJ1-1
abundance: .
v_gene: TRBV10-3
d_gene: TRBD1

CDR3aa: CAWSRKGLDGYTF
CDR3nt: TGTGCCTGGAGCCGAAAGGGACTTGATGGCTACACCTTC
j_gene: TRBJ1-2
abundance: .
v_gene: TRBV30
d_gene: .

CDR3aa: CASCRTGESAGELFF
CDR3nt: TGTGCCAGTTGCAGGACAGGGGAGAGTGCCGGGGAGCTGTTTTTT
j_gene: TRBJ2-2
abundance: .
v_gene: TRBV5-4
d_gene: TRBD1

CDR3aa: CASSSFLRDRQYEQYF
CDR3nt: TGTGCCAGCAGCTCCTTTCTCCGGGACAGGCAATACGAGCAGTACTTC
j_gene: TRBJ2-7
abundance: .
v_gene: TRBV7-9
d_gene: TRBD1

CDR3aa: CASSPLFGRGDNEQFF
CDR3nt: TGTGCCAGCAGTCCACTCTTCGGGAGAGGGGACAATGAGCAGTTCTTC
j_gene: TRBJ2-1
abundance: .
v_gene: TRBV27
d_gene: .

CDR3aa: CASSQSSTGRGSTSYEQYF
CDR3nt: TGCGCCAGCAGCCAAAGTTCCACCGGCCGGGGGAGCACCTCCTACGAGCAGTACTTC
j_gene: TRBJ2-7
abundance: .
v_gene: TRBV4-3
d_gene: .

CDR3aa: CAWSLLEGNTEAFF
CDR3nt: TGTGCCTGGTCTCTTCTAGAGGGGAACACTGAAGCTTTCTTT
j_gene: TRBJ1-1
abundance: .
v_gene: TRBV30
d_gene: .

CDR3aa: CAWSFGGEGYTF
CDR3nt: TGTGCCTGGAGTTTCGGGGGAGAAGGCTACACCTTC
j_gene: TRBJ1-2
abundance: .
v_gene: TRBV30
d_gene: .

CDR3aa: CASSYNGWGPDEQYF
CDR3nt: TGTGCCAGCAGTTACAATGGTTGGGGCCCCGACGAGCAGTACTTC
j_gene: TRBJ2-7
abundance: few
v_gene: TRBV6-5
d_gene: .

CDR3aa: CASSGGQGAPADTGELFF
CDR3nt: TGTGCCAGCAGTGGGGGACAGGGGGCCCCAGCTGACACCGGGGAGCTGTTTTTT
j_gene: TRBJ2-2
abundance: .
v_gene: TRBV6-4
d_gene: TRBD1

CDR3aa: CASSLRGTLSNEQYF
CDR3nt: TGTGCCAGCAGCCTTAGGGGGACGCTCTCCAACGAGCAGTACTTC
j_gene: TRBJ2-7
abundance: .
v_gene: TRBV5-6
d_gene: .

CDR3aa: CASSLNPGGSIHEQYF
CDR3nt: TGTGCCAGCAGCTTGAATCCCGGCGGGAGTATTCACGAGCAGTACTTC
j_gene: TRBJ2-7
abundance: .
v_gene: TRBV7-8
d_gene: TRBD2

CDR3aa: CASSAGTHRKETQYF
CDR3nt: TGTGCCAGCAGTGCCGGGACTCACAGAAAAGAGACCCAGTACTTC
j_gene: TRBJ2-5
abundance: .
v_gene: TRBV5-4
d_gene: .

CDR3aa: CASSQTVRSGANVLTF
CDR3nt: TGTGCCAGCAGCCAGACAGTGCGCTCTGGGGCCAACGTCCTGACTTTC
j_gene: TRBJ2-6
abundance: .
v_gene: TRBV6-7
d_gene: .

CDR3aa: CASSQGISYEQYF
CDR3nt: TGTGCCAGCAGCCAGGGTATCTCCTACGAGCAGTACTTC
j_gene: TRBJ2-7
abundance: .
v_gene: TRBV7-9
d_gene: .

CDR3aa: CASSGTSGTQYF
CDR3nt: TGTGCCAGCAGTGGGACAAGCGGGACCCAGTACTTC
j_gene: TRBJ2-5
abundance: few
v_gene: TRBV7-9
d_gene: .

CDR3aa: CASSHTMGTDTQYF
CDR3nt: TGTGCCAGCAGCCATACAATGGGCACAGATACGCAGTATTTT
j_gene: TRBJ2-3
abundance: .
v_gene: TRBV11-2
d_gene: .

CDR3aa: CASSLSPGGYNYGYTF
CDR3nt: TGTGCCAGCAGTTTATCGCCAGGGGGCTATAACTATGGCTACACCTTC
j_gene: TRBJ1-2
abundance: .
v_gene: TRBV27
d_gene: TRBD1

CDR3aa: CASSELGDRGKYEQFF
CDR3nt: TGTGCCAGCAGTGAATTAGGGGACAGGGGGAAGTATGAGCAGTTCTTC
j_gene: TRBJ2-1
abundance: .
v_gene: TRBV25-1
d_gene: TRBD1